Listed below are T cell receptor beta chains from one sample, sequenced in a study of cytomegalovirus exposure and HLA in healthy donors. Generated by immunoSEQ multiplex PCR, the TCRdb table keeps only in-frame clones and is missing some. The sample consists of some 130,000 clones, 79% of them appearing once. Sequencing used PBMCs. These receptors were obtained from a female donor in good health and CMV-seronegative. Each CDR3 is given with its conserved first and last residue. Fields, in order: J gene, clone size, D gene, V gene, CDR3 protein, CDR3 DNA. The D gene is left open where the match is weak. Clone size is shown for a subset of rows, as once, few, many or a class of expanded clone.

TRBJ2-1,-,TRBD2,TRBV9,CASSVSLGLAGGPTYNEQFF,TGTGCCAGCAGCGTTAGCCTGGGACTAGCGGGGGGGCCTACCTACAATGAGCAGTTCTTC
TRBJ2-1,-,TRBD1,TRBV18,CASSPQTGDEGGGNEQFF,TGTGCCAGCTCACCCCAGACAGGGGATGAGGGGGGCGGCAATGAGCAGTTCTTC
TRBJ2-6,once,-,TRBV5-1,CASSLVQVTGSGANVLTF,TGCGCCAGCAGCTTGGTGCAAGTTACGGGGTCTGGGGCCAACGTCCTGACTTTC
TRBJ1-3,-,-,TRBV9,CASSVAPSGNTIYF,TGTGCCAGCAGCGTAGCTCCCTCTGGAAACACCATATATTTT
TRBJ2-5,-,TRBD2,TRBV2,CASSEAASGSGETQYF,TGTGCCAGCAGTGAAGCGGCTAGCGGGAGTGGGGAGACCCAGTACTTC
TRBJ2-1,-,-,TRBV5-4,CASSFGQGVGGEQFF,TGTGCCAGCAGCTTTGGGCAGGGGGTGGGGGGAGAGCAGTTCTTC
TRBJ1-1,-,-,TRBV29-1,CSAGQAAAFF,TGCAGTGCAGGGCAGGCTGCGGCTTTCTTT
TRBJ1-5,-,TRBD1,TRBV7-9,CASSRMVGTGDQPQHF,TGTGCCAGCAGCCGAATGGTCGGGACAGGGGATCAGCCCCAGCATTTT
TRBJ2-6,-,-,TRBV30,CAWSQGIRLSGANVLTF,TGTGCCTGGAGCCAAGGTATCAGACTGTCTGGGGCCAACGTCCTGACTTTC
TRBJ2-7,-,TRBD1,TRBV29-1,CSVELSGDRGYEQYF,TGCAGCGTTGAACTCTCGGGGGACAGGGGCTACGAGCAGTACTTC
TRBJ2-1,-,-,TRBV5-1,CASSWDTPSYNEQFF,TGCGCCAGCAGCTGGGACACCCCCTCCTACAATGAGCAGTTCTTC
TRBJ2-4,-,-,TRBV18,CASSPRDIRTLAKNIQYF,TGTGCCAGCTCACCACGGGACATCCGTACCCTAGCCAAAAACATTCAGTACTTC
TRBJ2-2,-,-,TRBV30,CAWSVLGLRAGELFF,TGTGCCTGGAGTGTACTAGGGTTAAGGGCGGGGGAGCTGTTTTTT
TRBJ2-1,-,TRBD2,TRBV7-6,CASSPGLAGVRNEQFF,TGTGCCAGCAGCCCGGGACTAGCGGGAGTAAGGAATGAGCAGTTCTTC
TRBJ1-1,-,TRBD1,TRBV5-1,CASSKGQGETEAFF,TGCGCCAGCAGCAAGGGACAGGGGGAAACTGAAGCTTTCTTT
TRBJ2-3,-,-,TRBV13,CASSLGLLSTDTQYF,TGTGCCAGCAGCTTGGGACTCCTCTCCACAGATACGCAGTATTTT
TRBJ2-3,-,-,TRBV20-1,CSALEADTQYF,TGCAGTGCCTTAGAAGCAGATACGCAGTATTTT
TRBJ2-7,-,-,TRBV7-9,CSSSLVQGGSYEQYF,TGTTCCAGCAGCTTAGTACAGGGGGGGAGCTACGAGCAGTACTTC
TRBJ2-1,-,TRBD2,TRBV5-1,CASSGTSGTWGQFF,TGCGCCAGCTCCGGGACTAGCGGGACCTGGGGGCAGTTCTTC
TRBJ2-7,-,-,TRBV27,CASSLSAGFGYEQYF,TGTGCCAGCAGTTTATCGGCAGGGTTCGGCTACGAGCAGTACTTC
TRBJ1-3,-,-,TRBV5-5,CASSQTARNTIYF,TGTGCCAGCAGTCAAACAGCCCGAAACACCATATATTTT
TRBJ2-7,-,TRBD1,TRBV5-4,CASSSQGAIMEQYF,TGTGCCAGCAGCTCGCAGGGGGCCATTATGGAGCAGTACTTC
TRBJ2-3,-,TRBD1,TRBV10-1,CASSGTGGTDTQYF,TGCGCCAGCTCCGGGACAGGGGGTACAGATACGCAGTATTTT
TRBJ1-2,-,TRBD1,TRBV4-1,CASSQVPGQGGYTF,TGCGCCAGCAGCCAAGTTCCGGGACAGGGGGGCTACACCTTC
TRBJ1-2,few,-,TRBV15,CATSDLDRKYGYTF,TGTGCCACCAGCGACCTGGACAGAAAGTATGGCTACACCTTC
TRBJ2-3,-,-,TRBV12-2,CASRLGGLANRRTDTQYF,TGTGCAAGTCGCTTAGGGGGACTAGCGAATAGGAGAACAGATACGCAGTATTTT
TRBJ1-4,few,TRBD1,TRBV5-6,CASSLGTGGVEKLFF,TGTGCCAGCAGCTTAGGGACAGGGGGCGTAGAAAAACTGTTTTTT
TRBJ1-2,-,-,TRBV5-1,CASSFSANYGYTF,TGCGCCAGCAGCTTTTCAGCTAACTATGGCTACACCTTC
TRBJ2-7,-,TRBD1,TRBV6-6,CASSYSGTGLAYEQYF,TGTGCCAGCAGTTACTCCGGGACAGGGCTAGCCTACGAGCAGTACTTC
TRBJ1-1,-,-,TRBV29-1,CSVEDADRNTEAFF,TGCAGCGTTGAAGACGCCGACAGGAACACTGAAGCTTTCTTT